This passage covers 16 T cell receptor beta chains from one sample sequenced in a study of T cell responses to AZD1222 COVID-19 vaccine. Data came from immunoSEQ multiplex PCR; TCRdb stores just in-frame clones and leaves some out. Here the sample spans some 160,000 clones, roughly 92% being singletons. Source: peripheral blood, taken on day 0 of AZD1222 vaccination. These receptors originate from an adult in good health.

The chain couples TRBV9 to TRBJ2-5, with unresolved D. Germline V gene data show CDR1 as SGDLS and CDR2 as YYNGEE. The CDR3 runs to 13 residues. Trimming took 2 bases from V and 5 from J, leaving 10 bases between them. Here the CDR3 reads CASSVGGAETQYF. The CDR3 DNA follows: TGTGCCAGCAGCGTGGGCGGAGCGGAGACCCAGTACTTC.

The CDR3 protein is CASSQARGGRSFQPQHF. CDR3 DNA: TGTGCCAGCAGCCAAGCCCGCGGGGGGCGATCTTTTCAGCCCCAGCATTTT. The chain recombines TRBV4-2 with TRBJ1-5, with TRBD1 as a possible D gene (6 bases). Trimming took off 1 base at V and 6 bases at J, with 19 bases between the two ends. The CDR3 has 17 amino acids. CDR1 and CDR2 from the germline V gene are LGHNA and YNFKEQ.

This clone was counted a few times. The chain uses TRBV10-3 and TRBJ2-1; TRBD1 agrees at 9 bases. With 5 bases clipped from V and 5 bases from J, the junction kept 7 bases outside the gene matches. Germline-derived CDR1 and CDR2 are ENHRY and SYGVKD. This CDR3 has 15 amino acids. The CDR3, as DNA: TGTGCCATCAGTCCGGGACAGGGCCCCGACAATGAGCAGTTCTTC. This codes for CAISPGQGPDNEQFF.

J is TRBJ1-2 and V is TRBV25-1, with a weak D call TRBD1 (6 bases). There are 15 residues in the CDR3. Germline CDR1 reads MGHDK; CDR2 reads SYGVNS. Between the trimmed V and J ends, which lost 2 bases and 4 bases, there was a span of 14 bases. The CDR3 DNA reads TGTGCCAGCAGTGAAGGCGGGGGCGTCCCCTATGGCTACACCTTC. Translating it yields CASSEGGGVPYGYTF.

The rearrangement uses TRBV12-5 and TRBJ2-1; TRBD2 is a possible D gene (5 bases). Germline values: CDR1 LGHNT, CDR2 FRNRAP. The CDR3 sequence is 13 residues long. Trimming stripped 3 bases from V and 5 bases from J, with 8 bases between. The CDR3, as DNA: TGTGCTAGTGGTTTCGGGGATGACAATGAGCAGTTCTTC. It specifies CASGFGDDNEQFF.

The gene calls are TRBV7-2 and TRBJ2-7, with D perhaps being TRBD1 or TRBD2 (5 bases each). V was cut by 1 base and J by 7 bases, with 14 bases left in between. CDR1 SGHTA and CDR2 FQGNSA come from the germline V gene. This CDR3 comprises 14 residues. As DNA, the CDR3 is TGTGCCAGCAGCTTAGGTGGGGGTAGCAGGGAGCAGTACTTC. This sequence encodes CASSLGGGSREQYF.

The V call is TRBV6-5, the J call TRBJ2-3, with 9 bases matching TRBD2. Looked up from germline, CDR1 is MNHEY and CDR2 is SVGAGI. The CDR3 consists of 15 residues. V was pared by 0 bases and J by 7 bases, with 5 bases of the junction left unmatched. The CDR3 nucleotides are TGTGCCAGCAGTTACTCTCCCCTAGCGGGAAATACGCAGTATTTT. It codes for CASSYSPLAGNTQYF.

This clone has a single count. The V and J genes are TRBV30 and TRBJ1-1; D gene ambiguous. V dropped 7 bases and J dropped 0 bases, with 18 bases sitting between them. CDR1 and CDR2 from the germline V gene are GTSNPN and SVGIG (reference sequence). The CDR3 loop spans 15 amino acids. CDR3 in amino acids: CAYGRTTLMNTEAFF. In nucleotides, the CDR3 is TGTGCCTATGGACGGACGACCTTGATGAACACTGAAGCTTTCTTT.

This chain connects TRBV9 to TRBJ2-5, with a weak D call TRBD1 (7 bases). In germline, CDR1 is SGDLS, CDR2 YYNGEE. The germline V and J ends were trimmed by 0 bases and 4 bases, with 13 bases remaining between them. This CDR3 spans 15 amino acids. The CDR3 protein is CASSVGRGRGETQYF. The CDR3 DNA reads TGTGCCAGCAGCGTAGGTAGGGGGCGGGGAGAGACCCAGTACTTC.

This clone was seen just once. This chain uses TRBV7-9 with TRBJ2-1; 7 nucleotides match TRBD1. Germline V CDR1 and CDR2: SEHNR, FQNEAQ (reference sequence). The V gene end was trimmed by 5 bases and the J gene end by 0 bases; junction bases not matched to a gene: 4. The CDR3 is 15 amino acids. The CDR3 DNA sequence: TGTGCCAGCAGCCGCAGGGGGAGCTCCTACAATGAGCAGTTCTTC. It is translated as CASSRRGSSYNEQFF.

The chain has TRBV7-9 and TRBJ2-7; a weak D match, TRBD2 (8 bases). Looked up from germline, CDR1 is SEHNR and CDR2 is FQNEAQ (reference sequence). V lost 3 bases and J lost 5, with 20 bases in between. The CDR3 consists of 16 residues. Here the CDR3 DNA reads TGTGCCAGCAGCTTCGGGGGGGACCGACAGGGAAACGAGCAGTACTTC. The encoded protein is CASSFGGDRQGNEQYF.

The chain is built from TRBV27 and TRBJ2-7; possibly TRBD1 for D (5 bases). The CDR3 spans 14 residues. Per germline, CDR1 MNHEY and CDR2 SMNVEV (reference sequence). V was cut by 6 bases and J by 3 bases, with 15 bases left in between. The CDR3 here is CASSSPGRDYEQYF. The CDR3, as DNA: TGTGCCAGCAGCTCCCCGGGCAGGGACTACGAGCAGTACTTC.

In DNA, the CDR3 is TGTGCCAGCAGTGAAAGTCCAGGGCGGACTGAAGCTTTCTTT. Encoded protein: CASSESPGRTEAFF. V usage is TRBV6-1 and J usage is TRBJ1-1; D possibly corresponds to TRBD1 (5 bases). This CDR3 spans 14 amino acids. V was trimmed by 2 bases and J by 5 bases, leaving 12 bases between them. Per germline, CDR1 MNHNS and CDR2 SASEGT.

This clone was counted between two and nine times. CDR3 sequence: CASSQNRDRGELFF. In nucleotides, the CDR3 is TGTGCCAGCAGCCAGAACAGGGATCGCGGGGAGCTGTTTTTT. The V and J genes are TRBV6-6 and TRBJ2-2; maybe TRBD1 (6 bases). Germline loops: CDR1 MNHNY, CDR2 SVGAGI (reference sequence). Deletions cut 6 bases from V and 7 bases from J, with 15 bases between. The CDR3 spans 14 residues.

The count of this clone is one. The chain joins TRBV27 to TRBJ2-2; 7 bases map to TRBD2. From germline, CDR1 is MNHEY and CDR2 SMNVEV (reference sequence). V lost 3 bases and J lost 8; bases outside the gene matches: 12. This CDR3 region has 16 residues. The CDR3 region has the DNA TGTGCCAGCAGTTTTCTTTATGGGGGAGGGCCAGGGGAGCTGTTTTTT. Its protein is CASSFLYGGGPGELFF.

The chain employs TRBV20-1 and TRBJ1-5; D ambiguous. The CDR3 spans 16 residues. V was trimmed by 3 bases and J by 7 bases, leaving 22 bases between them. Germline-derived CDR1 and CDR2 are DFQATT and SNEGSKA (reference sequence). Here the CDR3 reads CSASQEGRIARQPQHF. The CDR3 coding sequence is TGCAGTGCTAGTCAGGAGGGAAGGATTGCACGGCAGCCCCAGCATTTT.